The 9 T cell receptor beta chains reported below all come from one sample, sequenced in a study of shared clonotypes between healthy human individuals. Profiling relied on immunoSEQ multiplex PCR, and the TCRdb table lists in-frame clones only, not all of them. Of around 1.5 million clones listed, 95% to 99% were seen once; the top ten hold approximately 0.45%. The specimen was naive CD4+ T cells sorted from blood. Subset of the sample: CD45RA+ positively selected. The source of these receptors is a young man in good health.

DNA of the CDR3: TGTGCCACCAGCAGAGAGGGGACTAGCACCATTTACAATGAGCAGTTCTTC. Translated, it gives CATSREGTSTIYNEQFF. This sequence joins TRBV15 and TRBJ2-1; 9 bases are a match to TRBD2. The CDR3 is 17 amino acids. The germline V gene has CDR1 LNHNV and CDR2 YYDKDF (reference sequence). After removal of 0 bases from V and 4 bases from J, the junction contained 7 bases not matched to a gene.

The chain recombines TRBV7-8 with TRBJ2-4; D may be TRBD1 or TRBD2 (5 bases each). In germline, CDR1 is SGHVS, CDR2 FQNEAQ. The V end lost 2 bases, the J end lost 7 bases, and 9 bases lay between the germline ends. This CDR3 has 13 amino acids. The CDR3 is CASSLPGTNIQYF. The CDR3 coding sequence is TGTGCCAGCAGCTTACCAGGGACGAACATTCAGTACTTC. The whole variable domain, remainder taken from reference TRBV7-8 and TRBJ2-4, is GAGVSQSPRYKVAKRGQDVALRCDPISGHVSLFWYQQALGQGPEFLTYFQNEAQLDKSGLPSDRFFAERPEGSVSTLKIQRTQQEDSAVYLCASSLPGTNIQYFGAGTRLSVL.

The J gene is TRBJ2-3, the V gene TRBV6-1; D remains unclear. In germline, CDR1 is MNHNS, CDR2 SASEGT. This CDR3 has 12 residues. V was clipped by 4 bases and J by 3 bases, with 5 bases between them. For the CDR3, the DNA is TGTGCCAGCAGTGCCCTGACAGATACGCAGTATTTT. This codes for CASSALTDTQYF.

The chain employs TRBV11-3 and TRBJ2-5; 8 nucleotides match TRBD2. The CDR3 spans 12 residues. V was clipped by 3 bases and J by 9 bases; unmatched bases: 3. Per the germline V gene, CDR1 is SGHNT and CDR2 is YENEEA. The DNA of the CDR3 is TGTGCCAGCAGCTTCCCCGGGGGGGCCCAGTACTTC. Its translation: CASSFPGGAQYF.

The chain links TRBV15 to TRBJ2-5, with 10 bases identical to TRBD2. V gave up 0 bases and J gave up 4 bases; unmatched junction bases: 2. The CDR3 runs 15 residues. Germline assignment: CDR1 LNHNV and CDR2 YYDKDF (reference sequence). The CDR3 sequence is CATSREASGRETQYF. Here the CDR3 DNA reads TGTGCCACCAGCAGAGAAGCTAGCGGGAGAGAGACCCAGTACTTC.

The V gene is TRBV28, the J gene TRBJ2-7; the D gene could be TRBD1 or TRBD2 (6 bases each). Trimming pared 2 bases from V and 3 bases from J, leaving 11 bases between. Germline-derived CDR1 and CDR2 are MDHEN and SYDVKM. This CDR3 region has 14 residues. In DNA form, the CDR3 reads TGTGCCAGCAGTTTAGGAGGGGGAATCTACGAGCAGTACTTC. Protein: CASSLGGGIYEQYF.

The chain uses TRBV27 and TRBJ2-7, with D unclear. Trimming cost V 3 bases and J 4 bases, with 10 bases left between them. CDR1 is MNHEY, CDR2 SMNVEV, per germline (reference sequence). CDR3 length: 13 amino acids. CDR3 nucleotides: TGTGCCAGCAGTTTTGTAGCTGGATACGAGCAGTACTTC. This sequence encodes CASSFVAGYEQYF.

The gene calls are TRBV7-9 and TRBJ2-5, with 8 bases fitting TRBD1. V shed 7 bases, J shed 5 bases, and the junction held 15 bases outside the gene matches. This CDR3 contains 16 residues. Germline CDR1 reads SEHNR; CDR2 reads FQNEAQ (reference sequence). CDR3 amino acids: CASNHGGRGRWETQYF. CDR3 bases: TGTGCCAGCAACCATGGGGGCAGGGGGCGTTGGGAGACCCAGTACTTC. The full variable domain, rest sourced from reference TRBV7-9 and TRBJ2-5, is DTGVSQNPRHKITKRGQNVTFRCDPISEHNRLYWYRQTLGQGPEFLTYFQNEAQLEKSRLLSDRFSAERPKGSFSTLEIQRTEQGDSAMYLCASNHGGRGRWETQYFGPGTRLLVL.

As for this clone: Other DNA sequences in this sample translate to the same CDR3. This chain links TRBV9 with TRBJ1-1, with no clear D. CDR1 and CDR2 (germline): SGDLS, YYNGEE. The CDR3 spans 13 residues. Trimming left V 2 bases short and J 2 bases short, with 7 bases between. The CDR3 nucleotides are TGTGCCAGCAGCGTTAGTGCTAACACTGAAGCTTTCTTT. It yields the protein CASSVSANTEAFF.